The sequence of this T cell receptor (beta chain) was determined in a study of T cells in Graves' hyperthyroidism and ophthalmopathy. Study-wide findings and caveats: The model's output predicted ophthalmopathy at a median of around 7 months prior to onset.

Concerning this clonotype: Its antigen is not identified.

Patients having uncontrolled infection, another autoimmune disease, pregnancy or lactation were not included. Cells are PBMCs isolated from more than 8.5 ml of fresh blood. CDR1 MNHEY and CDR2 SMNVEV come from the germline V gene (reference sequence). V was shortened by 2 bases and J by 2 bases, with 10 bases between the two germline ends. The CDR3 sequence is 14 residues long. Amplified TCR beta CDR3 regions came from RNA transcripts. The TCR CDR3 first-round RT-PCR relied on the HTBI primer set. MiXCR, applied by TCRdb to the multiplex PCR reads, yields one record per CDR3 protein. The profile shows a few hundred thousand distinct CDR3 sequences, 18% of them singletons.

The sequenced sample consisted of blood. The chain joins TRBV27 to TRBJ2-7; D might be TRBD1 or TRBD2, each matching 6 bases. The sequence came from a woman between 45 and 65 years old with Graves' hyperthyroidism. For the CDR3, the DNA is TGTGCCAGCAGTTTAGGGGGGCTCCCCTACGAGCAGTACTTC. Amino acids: CASSLGGLPYEQYF.